One sample yielded the 23 T cell receptor beta chains listed below, sequenced in a study of blood T cell repertoires in COVID-19. Assay: immunoSEQ multiplex PCR; the TCRdb copy retains only in-frame clones and omits some. This table holds under 350,000 clones, roughly 85% found once. Sequencing was performed on peripheral blood. The source is a man aged 60 to 69 who had recovered from COVID-19.

This clone was observed a handful of times. The V and J genes are TRBV5-5 and TRBJ2-7, with 13 bases that match TRBD2. With 5 bases clipped from V and 3 bases from J, the junction kept 8 bases outside the gene matches. The CDR3 loop spans 16 amino acids. The germline gives CDR1 SGHKS, CDR2 YYEKEE (reference sequence). The CDR3 is CASSLLAGGNNYEQYF. The CDR3 DNA follows: TGTGCCAGCAGTCTACTAGCGGGAGGGAACAACTACGAGCAGTACTTC.

Many counts were recorded for this clone. This chain joins TRBV6-5 and TRBJ2-2, with 8 bases fitting TRBD1. The junction had 6 bases not matched to a gene; V was cut back by 7 bases and J by 5 bases. Looked up from germline, CDR1 is MNHEY and CDR2 is SVGAGI. This CDR3 spans 14 amino acids. As DNA, the CDR3 is TGTGCCAGCACCCAGGGGGCCGAAACCGGGGAGCTGTTTTTT. As protein: CASTQGAETGELFF.

The table lists this clone with a count of one. The chain couples TRBV6-5 to TRBJ1-5, with 7 bases that match TRBD1. The CDR3 totals 15 residues. The V gene's germline CDR1 is MNHEY and CDR2 SVGAGI. V lost 2 bases to trimming and J lost 1 base; unmatched junction nucleotides: 2. The CDR3 nucleotides read TGTGCCAGCAGTTACGCGACAGGGAGCAATCAGCCCCAGCATTTT. Protein sequence: CASSYATGSNQPQHF.

V usage is TRBV27 and J usage is TRBJ2-1; D may be TRBD1 (7 bases). Germline V CDR1 and CDR2: MNHEY, SMNVEV (reference sequence). The V end lost 8 bases, the J end lost 3 bases, and 14 bases lay between the germline ends. CDR3 size: 14 residues. The CDR3 sequence: CASQAGGNYNEQFF. CDR3 nucleotide sequence: TGTGCCAGCCAAGCAGGGGGGAACTACAATGAGCAGTTCTTC.

This chain connects TRBV2 to TRBJ1-5; 9 bases are a match to TRBD1. J was trimmed by 6 bases and V by 4 bases; bases with no gene match: 10. The CDR3 spans 16 residues. Germline loops: CDR1 SNHLY, CDR2 FYNNEI. CDR3 nucleotides: TGTGCCAGCAGTGTTGAACAGGGGGCACGGGGTCAGCCCCAGCATTTT. It is translated as CASSVEQGARGQPQHF. The full variable domain, its missing parts supplied by reference TRBV2 and TRBJ1-5, is EPEVTQTPSHQVTQMGQEVILRCVPISNHLYFYWYRQILGQKVEFLVSFYNNEISEKSEIFDDQFSVERPDGSNFTLKIRSTKLEDSAMYFCASSVEQGARGQPQHFGDGTRLSIL.

The chain recombines TRBV5-1 with TRBJ1-1, with 10 nucleotides matching TRBD1. V lost 1 base, J lost 4 bases, and 1 base stayed unmatched. Germline CDR1 and CDR2: SGHRS and YFSETQ. The CDR3 runs 14 residues. The CDR3 loop reads CASSLRTGGTEAFF. The CDR3 region has the DNA TGCGCCAGCAGCTTGCGGACAGGGGGCACTGAAGCTTTCTTT.

The chain recombines TRBV5-6 with TRBJ2-6, with D hard to call. V was clipped by 7 bases and J by 2 bases, with 7 bases between them. The CDR3 spans 13 residues. CDR1 and CDR2 from the germline V gene are SGHDT and YYEEEE. CDR3 region: CASVPAGANVLTF. In DNA, the CDR3 is TGTGCCAGCGTTCCGGCTGGGGCCAACGTCCTGACTTTC.

This chain connects TRBV28 to TRBJ2-1; TRBD2 agrees at 7 bases. The CDR3 consists of 14 residues. Losses at the gene ends were 8 bases for V and 8 bases for J; bases not matched to a gene: 12. In germline, CDR1 is MDHEN, CDR2 SYDVKM. CDR3: CASYSTGGGDEQFF. The CDR3 region has the DNA TGTGCCAGCTATTCGACGGGGGGAGGCGATGAGCAGTTCTTC.

In its sample, this clone was seen a few times. The chain employs TRBV5-1 and TRBJ2-7; no clear D. CDR3 length equals 16 residues. Between the trimmed V and J ends, which lost 4 bases and 0 bases, there was a span of 17 bases. The germline CDR1 and CDR2 sequences are SGHRS and YFSETQ. The chain's CDR3 is CASSPVIRGSSYEQYF. The CDR3 coding sequence is TGCGCCAGCAGCCCAGTTATTCGCGGTTCCTCCTACGAGCAGTACTTC.

This sequence joins TRBV5-1 and TRBJ2-3; weak D call: TRBD2 (7 bases). Germline lookup yields CDR1 SGHRS and CDR2 YFSETQ. This CDR3 comprises 16 residues. Trimming pared 1 base from V and 1 base from J, leaving 13 bases between. The CDR3 DNA reads TGCGCCAGCAGCTTGTTGCGGGGGCCGGGCACAGATACGCAGTATTTT. Translation gives CASSLLRGPGTDTQYF.

This clone was recorded once. V and J are TRBV3-1 (or the pseudogene TRBV3-2) and TRBJ1-1; D remains unclear. Germline V CDR1 and CDR2: LGHDT, YNNKEL (reference sequence). This CDR3 spans 15 amino acids. The V and J ends lost 1 base and 0 bases respectively, with 9 bases between them. The CDR3 protein is CASSQGTPLNTEAFF. The DNA for the CDR3 is TGTGCCAGCAGCCAAGGGACTCCCTTGAACACTGAAGCTTTCTTT.

This clone was seen only once. The gene calls are TRBV6-5 and TRBJ2-1, with 7 positions matching TRBD1. In germline, CDR1 is MNHEY, CDR2 SVGAGI. Trimming at V came to 7 bases and at J to 4 bases, leaving 10 bases not matched to a gene. This CDR3 spans 15 amino acids. CDR3 nucleotides: TGTGCCAGCACCCCACAGGGGTCCCCTTACAATGAGCAGTTCTTC. This codes for CASTPQGSPYNEQFF.

This chain connects TRBV7-9 to TRBJ2-7, with D perhaps matching TRBD1 (6 bases). The CDR3 runs to 14 residues. Germline assignment: CDR1 SEHNR and CDR2 FQNEAQ (reference sequence). The V gene lost 2 bases and the J gene lost 0 bases, with 8 bases spanning the gap. CDR3 nucleotides: TGTGCCAGCAGCTTACAGGGGATCTCCTACGAGCAGTACTTC. Protein product: CASSLQGISYEQYF.

V usage is TRBV7-4 and J usage is TRBJ2-7; 9 positions match TRBD2. The CDR3 runs to 15 residues. The germline V gene has CDR1 SGHVT and CDR2 SQSDAQ. The V and J ends lost 1 base and 6 bases, in that order; junction bases with no gene match: 7. CDR3 nucleotide sequence: TGTGCCAGCAGCTTAGGGGTGCGGGGGGGCTCCGAGCAGTACTTC. It is translated as CASSLGVRGGSEQYF.

Regarding this clone: Other DNA sequences from this sample encode an identical CDR3 as well. This rearrangement joins TRBV28 to TRBJ1-2; 8 bases align to TRBD1. The CDR3 is 14 residues long. CDR1 and CDR2 (germline): MDHEN, SYDVKM. J gave up 3 bases and V 3 bases, and 3 bases lay outside the gene matches. The chain's CDR3 is CASSFLDRDYGYTF. The CDR3 coding sequence is TGTGCCAGCAGTTTCTTGGACAGGGACTATGGCTACACCTTC.

This clone was picked up one time. The genes are TRBV7-9 and TRBJ1-4, with D possibly TRBD1 on 5 matching bases. Trimming removed 5 bases from V and 8 bases from J, with 15 bases in between. CDR3 length: 14 residues. CDR1 is SEHNR and CDR2 is FQNEAQ in the germline V gene (reference sequence). CDR3 DNA sequence: TGTGCCAGCAGCGGCGGAGGGGCAGCCGAAAAACTGTTTTTT. This encodes CASSGGGAAEKLFF.

In nucleotides, the CDR3 is TGTGCCAGCAGTCTGACAGTCTATGGCTACACCTTC. Amino acid sequence: CASSLTVYGYTF. The genes are TRBV12-3 or TRBV12-4 and TRBJ1-2, with a tentative D call TRBD1 (5 bases). The CDR3 has 12 residues. Trimming stripped 5 bases from V and 4 bases from J, with 8 bases between.

The V gene is TRBV18, the J gene TRBJ1-5; a possible D gene is TRBD1 (5 bases). Between the trimmed V and J ends, which lost 6 bases and 0 bases, there was a span of 18 bases. Germline CDR1 reads KGHSH; CDR2 reads LQKENI. The CDR3 is made up of 17 amino acids. The CDR3 nucleotides are TGTGCCAGCTCTCTTTTGGACGGGGGGGATAGCAATCAGCCCCAGCATTTT. It specifies CASSLLDGGDSNQPQHF.

The chain combines TRBV5-4 with TRBJ2-1; a weak D match, TRBD2 (7 bases). The CDR3 is 11 amino acids. Germline-derived CDR1 and CDR2 are SGHNT and YYREEE (reference sequence). V was cut by 0 bases and J by 15 bases, with 10 bases left in between. CDR3: CASSLGGGAFF. The CDR3 nucleotides are TGTGCCAGCAGCTTGGGGGGGGGCGCGTTCTTC. The entire variable domain, with the rest obtained from reference TRBV5-4 and TRBJ2-1, is as follows: ETGVTQSPTHLIKTRGQQVTLRCSSQSGHNTVSWYQQALGQGPQFIFQYYREEENGRGNFPPRFSGLQFPNYSSELNVNALELDDSALYLCASSLGGGAFFGPGTRLTVL.

The chain links TRBV6-5 to TRBJ1-4, with D hard to call. The length of the CDR3 is 15 residues. V lost 6 bases, J lost 0 bases, and 11 bases lay in between. CDR1 MNHEY and CDR2 SVGAGI come from the germline V gene. CDR3 DNA sequence: TGTGCCAGCAGGACTCTCGGATCAACTAATGAAAAACTGTTTTTT. This gives the protein CASRTLGSTNEKLFF.

In regard to this clone: Within the sample, other DNA sequences also encode this same CDR3. The chain uses TRBV20-1 and TRBJ2-1, with D possibly TRBD2 on 5 matching bases. The ends were cut back, 1 base at V and 8 bases at J, with 6 bases in the middle. This CDR3 comprises 11 residues. The germline V gene encodes CDR1 DFQATT and CDR2 SNEGSKA (reference sequence). The CDR3 loop is CSARGGYEQFF. The DNA for the CDR3 is TGCAGTGCTAGAGGCGGGTATGAGCAGTTCTTC.

The chain combines TRBV28 with TRBJ1-1, with 7 bases identical to TRBD1. This CDR3 has 13 residues. In germline, CDR1 is MDHEN, CDR2 SYDVKM. V lost 6 bases and J lost 0; bases outside the gene matches: 1. The CDR3 DNA is TGTGCCAGCAGGGGGACAGTGAACACTGAAGCTTTCTTT. This codes for CASRGTVNTEAFF.

The chain carries TRBV5-1 and TRBJ2-1; 7 bases agree with TRBD2. Looked up from germline, CDR1 is SGHRS and CDR2 is YFSETQ. V gave up 5 bases and J gave up 2 bases; unmatched junction bases: 7. The CDR3 totals 15 residues. The CDR3 loop reads CASSRASGTYNEQFF. The CDR3, as DNA: TGCGCCAGCAGTCGGGCTAGCGGTACCTACAATGAGCAGTTCTTC.